The 28 T cell receptor beta chains below all came from one sample that was sequenced in a study of CD8 T cells in Susac syndrome. RNA, at roughly 0.45 to 1 ug, was reverse transcribed with random hexamers. In TCRdb, the immunoSEQ multiplex PCR reads were re-called with MiXCR into one record per CDR3 protein. The sample has 180,000 or so distinct CDR3 sequences, approximately 96% seen once. Sequenced input: CD4+ T cells from PBMCs. All receptors come from a human donor with multiple sclerosis.

The genes are TRBV7-2 and TRBJ2-1; D is unclear. The CDR3 covers 14 residues. The V end lost 5 bases, the J end lost 1 base, and 9 bases lay between the germline ends. Germline CDR1 SGHTA, CDR2 FQGNSA. Written as DNA, the CDR3 is TGTGCCAGCAGCACCCGTCCTTCCTACAATGAGCAGTTCTTC. Protein: CASSTRPSYNEQFF.

This chain links TRBV27 with TRBJ1-6; no clear D gene. Germline values: CDR1 MNHEY, CDR2 SMNVEV (reference sequence). V was trimmed by 3 bases and J by 11 bases, leaving 11 bases between them. The CDR3 length is 13 residues. Written as DNA, the CDR3 is TGTGCCAGCAGTTTCGCGGCCGATGCACCCCTCCACTTT. Encoded protein: CASSFAADAPLHF.

This chain links TRBV19 with TRBJ1-2, with D hard to call. CDR3 length: 14 amino acids. Germline lookup yields CDR1 LNHDA and CDR2 SQIVND (reference sequence). Deletions cut 6 bases from V and 0 bases from J, with 11 bases between. The CDR3 spells CASRLAEANYGYTF. The CDR3 coding sequence is TGTGCCAGTAGATTGGCAGAAGCTAACTATGGCTACACCTTC.

The sample holds one count of this clonotype. The chain uses TRBV21-1 and TRBJ1-2. TRBV21-1 is reported as a pseudogene. CDR3 length: 16 residues. CDR3 amino acids: CASSKVGGPKKYGYTF. In DNA, the CDR3 is TGTGCCAGCAGCAAAGTGGGCGGGCCTAAGAAGTATGGCTACACCTTC.

This chain links TRBV7-9 with TRBJ1-1, with a weak D call TRBD1 (5 bases). Germline V gene data show CDR1 as SEHNR and CDR2 as FQNEAQ (reference sequence). Trimming took 4 bases from V and 5 from J, leaving 20 bases between them. CDR3 length: 16 residues. The CDR3 is CASSSGGFEVLTEAFF. The CDR3 DNA follows: TGTGCCAGCAGCTCCGGGGGGTTTGAGGTATTGACTGAAGCTTTCTTT.

V usage is TRBV20-1 and J usage is TRBJ1-2; D call uncertain. Looked up from germline, CDR1 is DFQATT and CDR2 is SNEGSKA (reference sequence). The CDR3 spans 13 residues. V was shortened by 0 bases and J by 5 bases, with 10 bases between the two germline ends. The CDR3 spells CSARDRKSYGYTF. The CDR3 bases are TGCAGTGCTAGAGATCGAAAGTCATATGGCTACACCTTC.

V and J are TRBV5-1 and TRBJ2-5; D uncertain. This CDR3 region has 14 residues. Germline V gene data show CDR1 as SGHRS and CDR2 as YFSETQ. V was trimmed by 1 base and J by 0 bases, leaving 7 bases between them. CDR3 sequence: CASSLSPDQETQYF. The DNA for the CDR3 is TGCGCCAGCAGCTTGTCTCCGGACCAAGAGACCCAGTACTTC. Complete variable domain (other parts from reference TRBV5-1 and TRBJ2-5): KAGVTQTPRYLIKTRGQQVTLSCSPISGHRSVSWYQQTPGQGLQFLFEYFSETQRNKGNFPGRFSGRQFSNSRSEMNVSTLELGDSALYLCASSLSPDQETQYFGPGTRLLVL.

This clonotype was seen only once. J is TRBJ1-2 and V is TRBV20-1; D is ambiguous. The germline V gene encodes CDR1 DFQATT and CDR2 SNEGSKA (reference sequence). V was cut by 2 bases and J by 7 bases, with 8 bases left in between. CDR3 length: 11 amino acids. CDR3 in amino acids: CSARTRGGYTF. The CDR3 DNA reads as TGCAGTGCTAGAACCCGGGGTGGCTACACCTTC.

The chain is built from TRBV24-1 and TRBJ2-6; 8 nucleotides align to TRBD1. The CDR3 loop spans 15 amino acids. CDR1 and CDR2 from the germline V gene are KGHDR and SFDVKD. DNA of the CDR3: TGTGGTAGACAGGGGACTGCTACTGGGGCCAACGTCCTGACTTTC. This gives the protein CGRQGTATGANVLTF.

The chain joins TRBV7-9 to TRBJ2-7, with D maybe TRBD1 (6 bases). Germline CDR1 reads SEHNR; CDR2 reads FQNEAQ (reference sequence). This CDR3 region has 13 residues. Trimming shortened V by 6 bases and J by 3 bases, and 12 bases separated the two germline ends. CDR3 coding DNA: TGTGCCAGCAGTACCAGGACAGACTACGAGCAGTACTTC. It codes for CASSTRTDYEQYF.

The genes are TRBV5-6 and TRBJ2-3; D is perhaps TRBD2 (6 bases). The CDR3 runs to 14 residues. Germline CDR1 and CDR2: SGHDT and YYEEEE. Trimming took off 2 bases at V and 4 bases at J, with 11 bases between the two ends. The CDR3 sequence: CASSFGLSADTQYF. CDR3 in DNA: TGTGCCAGCAGCTTCGGACTATCCGCAGATACGCAGTATTTT.

The gene calls are TRBV29-1 and TRBJ1-2; the match to TRBD1 covers 7 bases. Looked up from germline, CDR1 is SQVTM and CDR2 is ANQGSEA. The CDR3 covers 12 residues. Germline trimming cut 6 bases from V and 4 bases from J; bases unmatched to any gene: 5. The CDR3 sequence is CSVRDSFYGYTF. CDR3 nucleotide sequence: TGCAGCGTAAGGGACAGTTTCTATGGCTACACCTTC.

J is TRBJ2-1 and V is TRBV20-1; D is uncertain. Germline CDR1 and CDR2: DFQATT and SNEGSKA (reference sequence). Trimming pared 2 bases from V and 8 bases from J, leaving 13 bases between. The length of the CDR3 is 13 residues. The CDR3 sequence: CSARTIVSDEQFF. The CDR3 bases are TGCAGTGCTAGAACCATTGTAAGCGATGAGCAGTTCTTC.

J is TRBJ1-5 and V is TRBV15; D is ambiguous. The ends were cut back, 3 bases at V and 5 bases at J, with 8 bases in the middle. The CDR3 sequence is 13 residues long. Per the germline V gene, CDR1 is LNHNV and CDR2 is YYDKDF (reference sequence). In DNA form, the CDR3 reads TGTGCCACCAGCAGGAAACCTCATCAGCCCCAGCATTTT. This codes for CATSRKPHQPQHF.

This chain links TRBV2 with TRBJ1-4; D is unclear. The germline V gene has CDR1 SNHLY and CDR2 FYNNEI. The CDR3 is 13 residues long. Trimming took 4 bases from V and 6 from J, leaving 9 bases between them. The CDR3 here is CASSGVSYEKLFF. The CDR3, as DNA: TGTGCCAGCAGTGGGGTCAGCTATGAAAAACTGTTTTTT.

The rearrangement links TRBV30 to TRBJ2-1; no reliable D call. V lost 2 bases and J lost 0, with 20 bases in between. Looked up from germline, CDR1 is GTSNPN and CDR2 is SVGIG (reference sequence). The CDR3 length is 18 residues. The CDR3 protein is CAWSPFWMGSISYNEQFF. The CDR3 DNA reads as TGTGCCTGGAGTCCCTTCTGGATGGGGTCGATCTCCTACAATGAGCAGTTCTTC.

The V gene is TRBV30, the J gene TRBJ1-5; possible D gene TRBD1, 5 bases. Germline V gene data show CDR1 as GTSNPN and CDR2 as SVGIG (reference sequence). V shed 5 bases and J shed 6 bases, with 17 bases lying between them. The CDR3 is made up of 14 amino acids. CDR3 bases: TGTGCCTGGTCACGCAACAGGCCCGGTCAGCCCCAGCATTTT. This encodes CAWSRNRPGQPQHF. Combining the CDR3 with reference TRBV30 and TRBJ1-5 gives the whole variable domain SQTIHQWPATLVQPVGSPLSLECTVEGTSNPNLYWYRQAAGRGLQLLFYSVGIGQISSEVPQNLSASRPQDRQFILSSKKLLLSDSGFYLCAWSRNRPGQPQHFGDGTRLSIL.

This clonotype was seen only once. The chain uses TRBV5-4 and TRBJ1-2; 8 positions match TRBD1. There are 12 residues in the CDR3. V was pared by 1 base and J by 8 bases, with 1 base of the junction left unmatched. Germline assignment: CDR1 SGHNT and CDR2 YYREEE (reference sequence). The CDR3 sequence: CASSLRDRGYTF. CDR3 DNA: TGTGCCAGCAGCTTGCGGGACAGGGGCTACACCTTC.

The chain carries TRBV20-1 and TRBJ2-7; TRBD1 matches at 11 bases. The trim removed 6 bases at V and 3 bases at J, leaving 19 bases unmatched. This CDR3 is 18 amino acids long. Germline values: CDR1 DFQATT, CDR2 SNEGSKA (reference sequence). CDR3 DNA sequence: TGCAGTGCCCCCCTGAGGGGGACAGGGGGAGACCGAATCTACGAGCAGTACTTC. This translates into CSAPLRGTGGDRIYEQYF.

As regards this clonotype: A read error may produce the germline difference seen at one junction end. CDR3 nucleotides: TGTGCCAGCAGTGGAGGGACGCGGACCGGGGAGCTGTTTTTT. This encodes CASSGGTRTGELFF. The chain has TRBV24-1 and TRBJ2-2, with a weak D call TRBD2 (6 bases). The CDR3 is 14 residues long. The germline V gene encodes CDR1 KGHDR and CDR2 SFDVKD.

The V gene is TRBV5-6, the J gene TRBJ2-5; no definite D call. In germline, CDR1 is SGHDT, CDR2 YYEEEE. The V and J ends lost 4 bases and 3 bases respectively, with 10 bases between them. The CDR3 covers 13 residues. DNA for the CDR3: TGTGCCAGCAGCCGAAATGCCGAAGAGACCCAGTACTTC. Translation: CASSRNAEETQYF.

This clonotype was recorded once. J is TRBJ2-2 and V is TRBV20-1; perhaps D is TRBD1 or TRBD2 (5 bases each). V was clipped by 3 bases and J by 4 bases, with 9 bases between them. Per germline, CDR1 DFQATT and CDR2 SNEGSKA (reference sequence). The CDR3 is 13 residues long. In DNA form, the CDR3 reads TGCAGTGCTAGGAGGGGACCCACCGGGGAGCTGTTTTTT. Translated: CSARRGPTGELFF.

The chain is built from TRBV11-1 and TRBJ2-7, with a possible D match to TRBD1 (5 bases). The CDR3 length is 14 residues. Germline CDR1 is SGHAT and CDR2 is FQDESV (reference sequence). V lost 5 bases to trimming and J lost 1 base, with 12 bases between them. CDR3 sequence reads: CASSPGFGSYEQYF. The CDR3 DNA sequence: TGTGCCAGCAGCCCAGGGTTTGGGTCCTACGAGCAGTACTTC.

This sequence joins TRBV12-3 or TRBV12-4 and TRBJ2-4; 9 positions agree with TRBD1. CDR3 length: 15 residues. The J segment lost 8 bases and the V segment lost 4 bases, leaving 9 bases of the junction unmatched. The CDR3 region is CASSSQGQGLDIQYF. The CDR3 DNA sequence: TGTGCCAGCAGTTCCCAGGGACAGGGCCTAGACATTCAGTACTTC.

The V and J genes are TRBV20-1 and TRBJ2-1; 9 nucleotides align to TRBD2. Germline CDR1 and CDR2: DFQATT and SNEGSKA (reference sequence). The CDR3 is 15 amino acids. V lost 2 bases and J lost 9; bases outside the gene matches: 11. CDR3 residues: CSARMSGGGVGEQFF. The CDR3 nucleotides are TGCAGTGCTAGAATGTCCGGCGGGGGGGTCGGTGAGCAGTTCTTC.

The chain uses TRBV30 and TRBJ1-6, with no clear D. The germline V and J ends were trimmed by 3 bases and 7 bases, with 7 bases remaining between them. Germline V gene lookup returns CDR1 GTSNPN and CDR2 SVGIG (reference sequence). The CDR3 runs to 12 residues. DNA of the CDR3: TGTGCCTGGAGCCTAAGGAATTCACCCCTCCACTTT. It codes for CAWSLRNSPLHF.

V usage is TRBV18 and J usage is TRBJ2-1; 8 positions agree with TRBD2. Per germline, CDR1 KGHSH and CDR2 LQKENI. This CDR3 is built from 16 residues. After removal of 4 bases from V and 3 bases from J, the junction contained 8 bases not matched to a gene. Here the CDR3 DNA reads TGTGCCAGCTCACGGTCGGGGGGGGCCAACTACAATGAGCAGTTCTTC. It specifies CASSRSGGANYNEQFF.

The V gene is TRBV6-2 or TRBV6-3, the J gene TRBJ2-7; the D gene could be TRBD1 or TRBD2 (5 bases each). The CDR3 is 13 amino acids. V was trimmed by 8 bases and J by 3 bases, leaving 14 bases between them. Per germline, CDR1 MNHEY and CDR2 SVGEGT. In DNA, the CDR3 is TGTGCCAGCGTACCCAGGGACCACTACGAGCAGTACTTC. This gives the protein CASVPRDHYEQYF.